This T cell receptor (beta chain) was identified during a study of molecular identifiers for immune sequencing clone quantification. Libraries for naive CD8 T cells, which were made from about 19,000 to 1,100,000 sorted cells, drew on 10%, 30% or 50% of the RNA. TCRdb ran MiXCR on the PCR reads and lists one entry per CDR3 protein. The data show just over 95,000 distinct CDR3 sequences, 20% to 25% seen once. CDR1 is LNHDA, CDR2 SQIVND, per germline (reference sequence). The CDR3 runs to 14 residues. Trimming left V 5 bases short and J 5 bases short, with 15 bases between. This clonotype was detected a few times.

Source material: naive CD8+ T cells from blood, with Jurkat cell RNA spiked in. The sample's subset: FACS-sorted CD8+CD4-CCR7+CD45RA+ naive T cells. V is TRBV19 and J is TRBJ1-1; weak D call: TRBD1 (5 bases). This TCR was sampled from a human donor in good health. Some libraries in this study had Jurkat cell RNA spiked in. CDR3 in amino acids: CASSWGSLGTEAFF. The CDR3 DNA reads TGTGCCAGTAGTTGGGGCTCCTTGGGAACTGAAGCTTTCTTT.